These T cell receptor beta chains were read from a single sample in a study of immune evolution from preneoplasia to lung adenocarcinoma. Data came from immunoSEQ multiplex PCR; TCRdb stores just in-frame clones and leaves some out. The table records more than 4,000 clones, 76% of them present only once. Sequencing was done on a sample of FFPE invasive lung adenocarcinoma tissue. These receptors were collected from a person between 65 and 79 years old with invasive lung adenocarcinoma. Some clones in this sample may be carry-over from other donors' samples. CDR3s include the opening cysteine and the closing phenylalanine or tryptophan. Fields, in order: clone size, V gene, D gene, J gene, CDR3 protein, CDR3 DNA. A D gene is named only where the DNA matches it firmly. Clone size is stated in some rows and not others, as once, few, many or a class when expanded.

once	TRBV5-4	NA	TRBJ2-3	CASSLGIISTQYF	TGTGCCAGCAGCTTGGGGATAATCAGTACGCAGTATTTT
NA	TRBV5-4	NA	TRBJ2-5	CASSLGTLEETQYF	TGTGCCAGCAGCTTGGGGACCCTGGAAGAGACCCAGTACTTC
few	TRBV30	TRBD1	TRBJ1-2	CAWRITGGADGYTF	TGTGCCTGGAGGATCACAGGGGGCGCCGATGGCTACACCTTC
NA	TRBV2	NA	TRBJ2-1	CASSEVGDYNEQFF	TGTGCCAGCAGTGAAGTAGGGGACTACAATGAGCAGTTCTTC
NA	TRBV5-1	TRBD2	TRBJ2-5	CASNRASGLGETQYF	TGCGCCAGCAATCGGGCTAGCGGCCTTGGGGAGACCCAGTACTTC
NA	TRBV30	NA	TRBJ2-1	CAWSVGTSYNEQFF	TGTGCCTGGAGTGTAGGGACTTCCTACAATGAGCAGTTCTTC
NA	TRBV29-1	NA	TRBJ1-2	CSVEDNYGYTF	TGCAGCGTTGAAGATAACTATGGCTACACCTTC
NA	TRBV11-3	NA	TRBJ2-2	CASSGRIANTGELFF	TGTGCCAGCAGCGGGCGGATCGCGAACACCGGGGAGCTGTTTTTT
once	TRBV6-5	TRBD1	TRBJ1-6	CASSYTTGDNSPLHF	TGTGCCAGCAGTTACACGACAGGGGATAATTCACCCCTCCACTTT
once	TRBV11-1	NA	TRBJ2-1	CASSLAGSAPYNEQFF	TGTGCCAGCAGCTTAGCAGGGTCGGCCCCCTACAATGAGCAGTTCTTC
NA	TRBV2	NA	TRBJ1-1	CASTVGSGTEAFF	TGTGCCAGCACCGTGGGGTCGGGCACTGAAGCTTTCTTT
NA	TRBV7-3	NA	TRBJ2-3	CASSLTGVPSDTQYF	TGTGCCAGCAGCTTAACGGGGGTGCCATCCGATACGCAGTATTTT
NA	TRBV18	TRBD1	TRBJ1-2	CASSPTPGQDNYGYTF	TGTGCCAGCTCACCGACTCCGGGACAGGATAACTATGGCTACACCTTC
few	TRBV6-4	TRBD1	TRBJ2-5	CASGETGGLETQYF	TGTGCCAGCGGGGAGACAGGGGGTTTGGAGACCCAGTACTTC
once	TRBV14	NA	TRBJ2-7	CASSQRHGWYEQYF	TGTGCCAGCAGCCAAAGGCACGGCTGGTACGAGCAGTACTTC
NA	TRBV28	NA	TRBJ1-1	CASSLWGTVENAEAFF	TGTGCCAGCAGTTTATGGGGGACGGTGGAAAATGCTGAAGCTTTCTTT